These 6 T cell receptor beta chains were sequenced from one sample in a study of regulatory T cells in long-lasting Graves disease. Time point of the sample: persistent/refractory GD, antithyroid drugs over 5 years with positive TRAb. Extracted RNA from PBMCs served as the source of the TCR library. Arm-PCR with iRepertoire HTBI primers amplified the CDR3 regions for these TCR beta libraries. TCRdb reprocessed the multiplex PCR reads with MiXCR, giving one entry per CDR3 protein. Here the sample spans around 460,000 distinct CDR3 sequences, around a fifth being singletons. The material was peripheral blood mononuclear cells (PBMCs), obtained when the disease was refractory, from a patient treated with antithyroid drugs. Receptors were obtained from a female donor with Graves disease.

This clonotype showed up many times. This sequence joins TRBV27 and TRBJ2-7; D unresolved. V was cut by 3 bases and J by 3 bases, with 9 bases left in between. The germline gives CDR1 MNHEY, CDR2 SMNVEV (reference sequence). The CDR3 length is 13 residues. CDR3 bases: TGTGCCAGCAGTTTCTCGAATTACTACGAGCAGTACTTC. Its protein product is CASSFSNYYEQYF.

Comments on this clonotype: A much larger clone lies one base from this, so it may be a read error. The chain employs TRBV5-6 and TRBJ2-5; TRBD2 is a possible D gene (6 bases). Germline CDR1 SGHDT, CDR2 YYEEEE. The CDR3 contains 15 residues. The CDR3 is CACSLEYTAGKTQYF. In DNA, the CDR3 is TGTGCCTGCAGCTTGGAGTATACCGCGGGGAAGACCCAGTACTTC.

J is TRBJ2-2 and V is TRBV6-9, with 9 bases fitting TRBD1. Germline V CDR1 and CDR2: MNHGY, SVAAGI. This CDR3 has 15 residues. V gave up 2 bases and J gave up 6 bases; unmatched junction bases: 4. The CDR3 DNA is TGTGCCAGCAGTTATCCTGGACAGGGGTCCGGGGAGCTGTTTTTT. It specifies CASSYPGQGSGELFF.

The chain is built from TRBV7-9 and TRBJ1-6; D is perhaps TRBD1 (5 bases). Germline assignment: CDR1 SEHNR and CDR2 FQNEAQ (reference sequence). V lost 5 bases to trimming and J lost 10 bases, with 15 bases between them. The CDR3 is 14 amino acids. The CDR3 DNA follows: TGTGCCAGCAGCAGCGGGGGGGTAGCCTCACCCCTCCACTTT. It codes for CASSSGGVASPLHF.

This clonotype was observed many times. V and J are TRBV12-3 or TRBV12-4 and TRBJ1-2; D gene ambiguous. The CDR3 runs to 16 residues. V was trimmed by 5 bases and J by 0 bases, leaving 16 bases between them. The CDR3: CASSRSLKPTNYGYTF. The CDR3 DNA reads as TGTGCCAGCAGTCGCTCCCTCAAACCAACTAACTATGGCTACACCTTC.

The genes are TRBV2 and TRBJ1-1, with 9 positions matching TRBD1. Germline-derived CDR1 and CDR2 are SNHLY and FYNNEI. The CDR3 has 14 amino acids. With V trimmed by 6 bases and J by 4 bases, 6 bases remained unmatched. CDR3 sequence: CASSATGGATEAFF. The DNA of the CDR3 is TGTGCCAGCAGCGCGACAGGGGGGGCCACTGAAGCTTTCTTT.